The next 12 T cell receptor beta chains were all read from a single sample in a study of cytomegalovirus exposure and HLA in healthy donors. The PCR made use of 60 Vbeta and 13 Jbeta primers. Profiled with immunoSEQ multiplex PCR; TCRdb holds only in-frame clones, not every one. The sample carries some 130,000 clones, around four fifths recorded once. Sequencing was performed on PBMCs. These receptors all stem from a male donor in good health and CMV-seropositive.

This clone is a singleton in its sample. The chain has TRBV4-3 and TRBJ1-3, with D unresolved. Germline CDR1 reads LGHNA; CDR2 reads YSLEER. The V and J ends lost 0 bases and 0 bases respectively, with 9 bases between them. The CDR3 consists of 16 residues. The CDR3 DNA reads as TGCGCCAGCAGCCAAGATGAGAGCATCTCTGGAAACACCATATATTTT. Its protein product is CASSQDESISGNTIYF.

The chain uses TRBV27 and TRBJ2-1, with 10 positions matching TRBD2. Germline assignment: CDR1 MNHEY and CDR2 SMNVEV (reference sequence). V lost 5 bases and J lost 4; bases outside the gene matches: 5. The CDR3 contains 15 residues. The CDR3 coding sequence is TGTGCCAGCAGTCCGCTAGCGGGGGATTACAATGAGCAGTTCTTC. Its protein product is CASSPLAGDYNEQFF.

The V and J genes are TRBV19 and TRBJ2-5; maybe TRBD1 (6 bases). The germline V gene encodes CDR1 LNHDA and CDR2 SQIVND (reference sequence). Trimming took off 7 bases at V and 3 bases at J, with 15 bases between the two ends. This CDR3 region has 14 residues. CDR3 nucleotide sequence: TGTGCCAGTAAACAGGGACGAGATAAAGAGACCCAGTACTTC. It codes for CASKQGRDKETQYF.

The V call is TRBV9, the J call TRBJ2-2; a possible D gene is TRBD1 (5 bases). The CDR3 length is 15 residues. CDR1 is SGDLS and CDR2 is YYNGEE in the germline V gene. V lost 1 base to trimming and J lost 3 bases, with 10 bases between them. Here the CDR3 DNA reads TGTGCCAGCAGCGTATTGGACACCGACACCGGGGAGCTGTTTTTT. Its translation: CASSVLDTDTGELFF.

Only one count was recorded for this clone. The chain couples TRBV4-2 to TRBJ2-7, with 8 bases lining up with TRBD1. Germline V gene sequence: CDR1 LGHNA, CDR2 YNFKEQ. This CDR3 is built from 16 residues. The V gene end was trimmed by 0 bases and the J gene end by 6 bases; junction bases not matched to a gene: 10. In nucleotides, the CDR3 is TGTGCCAGCAGCCAAGATCGATCAGGGGGCCGGGGCGAGCAGTACTTC. Its protein product is CASSQDRSGGRGEQYF.

This clone showed up just a few times. This chain joins TRBV7-2 and TRBJ1-2; 7 bases align to TRBD1. The CDR3 runs to 14 residues. Germline values: CDR1 SGHTA, CDR2 FQGNSA. V trimming: 5 bases; J trimming: 6 bases; junction bases outside the gene matches: 9. The CDR3 DNA reads TGTGCCAGCAGCCCACCCGGGACAGCCGATGGCTACACCTTC. Encoded protein: CASSPPGTADGYTF. Combining the CDR3 with reference TRBV7-2 and TRBJ1-2 gives the whole variable domain GAGVSQSPSNKVTEKGKDVELRCDPISGHTALYWYRQSLGQGLEFLIYFQGNSAPDKSGLPSDRFSAERTGGSVSTLTIQRTQQEDSAVYLCASSPPGTADGYTFGSGTRLTVV.

The rearrangement links TRBV11-2 to TRBJ2-1; D ambiguous. The V gene lost 1 base and the J gene lost 9 bases, with 16 bases spanning the gap. Germline lookup yields CDR1 SGHAT and CDR2 FQNNGV. The CDR3 covers 15 residues. For the CDR3, the DNA is TGTGCCAGCAGCTTAGCGCCTCTAAAGTCGGGTGAGCAGTTCTTC. It is translated as CASSLAPLKSGEQFF.

This chain connects TRBV25-1 to TRBJ2-1; 9 nucleotides agree with TRBD2. CDR1 MGHDK and CDR2 SYGVNS come from the germline V gene. This CDR3 has 15 amino acids. Trimming cost V 6 bases and J 0 bases; bases outside gene matches: 3. The CDR3 sequence is CASRGAGGSYNEQFF. CDR3 nucleotides: TGTGCCAGCAGGGGAGCGGGGGGCTCCTACAATGAGCAGTTCTTC.

This clone was found once. The V call is TRBV7-2, the J call TRBJ2-7; tentative D call: TRBD1 (6 bases). This CDR3 contains 13 residues. Trimming shortened V by 4 bases and J by 3 bases, and 10 bases separated the two germline ends. Germline CDR1 reads SGHTA; CDR2 reads FQGNSA. The chain's CDR3 is CASSSGHLYEQYF. The CDR3 DNA follows: TGTGCCAGCAGCTCGGGACACCTCTACGAGCAGTACTTC.

The genes are TRBV7-2 and TRBJ1-5; 8 bases agree with TRBD1. The trim removed 5 bases at V and 5 bases at J, leaving 8 bases unmatched. The length of the CDR3 is 15 residues. CDR1 and CDR2 (germline): SGHTA, FQGNSA. This CDR3 is CASSPAGGHYQPQHF. In nucleotides, the CDR3 is TGTGCCAGCAGCCCAGCAGGGGGCCACTATCAGCCCCAGCATTTT.

This chain links TRBV28 with TRBJ2-7; 7 bases are a match to TRBD2. Germline CDR1 is MDHEN and CDR2 is SYDVKM. The V and J ends lost 6 bases and 2 bases, in that order; junction bases with no gene match: 7. The CDR3 sequence is 14 residues long. In DNA form, the CDR3 reads TGTGCCAGCAGACCCCTAGCGGACACCTACGAGCAGTACTTC. Amino acid sequence: CASRPLADTYEQYF.

J is TRBJ2-6 and V is TRBV7-3, with D uncertain. The V gene's germline CDR1 is SGHTA and CDR2 FQGTGA. The length of the CDR3 is 15 residues. Trimming cost V 2 bases and J 0 bases, with 5 bases left between them. The CDR3 here is CASSLSSSGANVLTF. The DNA of the CDR3 is TGTGCCAGCAGCTTATCCTCCTCTGGGGCCAACGTCCTGACTTTC.